Each of the 14 T cell receptor beta chains below was sequenced from the same sample in a study of Tregs in tolerant kidney transplant recipients. Repertoires were generated with immunoSEQ multiplex PCR, while TCRdb's copy carries only in-frame clones and drops some. Of around 66,000 clones listed, approximately 85% are singletons. Source: Tregs from blood, taken before the transplant. These receptors came from a human donor who received a combined kidney and bone marrow transplant.

This chain connects TRBV5-1 to TRBJ2-5, with 9 bases that match TRBD1. This CDR3 contains 14 residues. With 4 bases clipped from V and 2 bases from J, the junction kept 3 bases outside the gene matches. Germline CDR1 reads SGHRS; CDR2 reads YFSETQ. CDR3 loop: CASSPGTGQETQYF. The CDR3 DNA follows: TGCGCCAGCAGCCCCGGGACAGGGCAAGAGACCCAGTACTTC.

The chain combines TRBV29-1 with TRBJ1-6; 8 nucleotides line up with TRBD1. This CDR3 is 13 amino acids long. Per the germline V gene, CDR1 is SQVTM and CDR2 is ANQGSEA. J was trimmed by 8 bases and V by 6 bases; bases with no gene match: 6. Written as DNA, the CDR3 is TGCAGCGTGGGACAGGATGTCGATTCACCCCTCCACTTT. This translates into CSVGQDVDSPLHF.

CDR3 sequence reads: CASSPVGVGLAGGNEQFF. The CDR3, as DNA: TGTGCCAGCAGCCCCGTTGGGGTCGGTCTAGCGGGGGGGAATGAGCAGTTCTTC. V gene TRBV9 combines with J gene TRBJ2-1; 12 bases fit TRBD2. The CDR3 consists of 18 residues. J was trimmed by 7 bases and V by 4 bases; bases with no gene match: 15. Germline lookup yields CDR1 SGDLS and CDR2 YYNGEE.

The gene calls are TRBV7-9 and TRBJ2-7; D is perhaps TRBD2 (5 bases). Germline values: CDR1 SEHNR, CDR2 FQNEAQ (reference sequence). The CDR3 is 13 amino acids. The ends were cut back, 3 bases at V and 4 bases at J, with 10 bases in the middle. Here the CDR3 DNA reads TGTGCCAGCAGCTTTTGGGGAGAATACGAGCAGTACTTC. Protein sequence: CASSFWGEYEQYF.

This sequence joins TRBV2 and TRBJ1-2; weak D call: TRBD1 (5 bases). CDR1 is SNHLY, CDR2 FYNNEI, per germline. V dropped 7 bases and J dropped 2 bases, with 11 bases sitting between them. The length of the CDR3 is 13 residues. CDR3 residues: CASTGLGNYGYTF. The CDR3, as DNA: TGTGCCAGCACAGGGTTAGGGAACTATGGCTACACCTTC.

The chain recombines TRBV5-6 with TRBJ2-7; 8 nucleotides agree with TRBD1. V lost 3 bases, J lost 5 bases, and 7 bases stayed unmatched. CDR3 length equals 14 residues. Germline CDR1 is SGHDT and CDR2 is YYEEEE. DNA for the CDR3: TGTGCCAGCAGCTCCCGGACAGGGCACAACGAGCAGTACTTC. Translation gives CASSSRTGHNEQYF.

The chain couples TRBV27 to TRBJ2-5; D is unclear. The DNA end favors TRBJ2-7, so the J call may be wrong. CDR3 length: 12 amino acids. Germline loops: CDR1 MNHEY, CDR2 SMNVEV (reference sequence). For the CDR3, the DNA is TGTGCCAGCAGTTCGCGGACCTACGAGCAGTACTTC. Translated, it gives CASSSRTYEQYF.

The rearrangement joins TRBV19 to TRBJ1-1, with a weak D call TRBD1 (6 bases). The V end lost 8 bases, the J end lost 0 bases, and 16 bases lay between the germline ends. CDR1 is LNHDA, CDR2 SQIVND, per germline (reference sequence). CDR3 size: 15 residues. CDR3 sequence: CASGGRTKLNTEAFF. The CDR3 DNA follows: TGTGCCAGTGGGGGCAGAACAAAGTTGAACACTGAAGCTTTCTTT. The full variable domain, its missing parts supplied by reference TRBV19 and TRBJ1-1, is DGGITQSPKYLFRKEGQNVTLSCEQNLNHDAMYWYRQDPGQGLRLIYYSQIVNDFQKGDIAEGYSVSREKKESFPLTVTSAQKNPTAFYLCASGGRTKLNTEAFFGQGTRLTVV.

V and J are TRBV5-4 and TRBJ1-4, with D tentatively TRBD1 (5 bases). The CDR3 length is 13 residues. Trimming removed 3 bases at V and 7 bases at J, with 10 bases between. CDR1 and CDR2 (germline): SGHNT, YYREEE (reference sequence). The CDR3 nucleotides read TGTGCCAGCAGCTCCCCGGGGGTTGAAAAACTGTTTTTT. Translating it yields CASSSPGVEKLFF.

The gene calls are TRBV6-5 and TRBJ2-7; weak D call: TRBD2 (5 bases). V lost 3 bases, J lost 5 bases, and 14 bases lay in between. Looked up from germline, CDR1 is MNHEY and CDR2 is SVGAGI. The CDR3 is 14 residues long. The DNA of the CDR3 is TGTGCCAGCAGTTATGGTCTAGCATTGGACGAGCAGTACTTC. Its protein is CASSYGLALDEQYF.

This chain uses TRBV7-8 with TRBJ2-3, with D perhaps given as TRBD1 or TRBD2 (5 bases each). Between the trimmed V and J ends, which lost 3 bases and 2 bases, there was a span of 12 bases. The CDR3 contains 15 residues. Germline lookup yields CDR1 SGHVS and CDR2 FQNEAQ. The CDR3 coding sequence is TGTGCCAGCAGCTTGTCCCCGGGGACCACAGATACGCAGTATTTT. Translation gives CASSLSPGTTDTQYF. The variable domain in full, with the rest retrieved from reference TRBV7-8 and TRBJ2-3, is GAGVSQSPRYKVAKRGQDVALRCDPISGHVSLFWYQQALGQGPEFLTYFQNEAQLDKSGLPSDRFFAERPEGSVSTLKIQRTQQEDSAVYLCASSLSPGTTDTQYFGPGTRLTVL.

The V call is TRBV19, the J call TRBJ1-1; weak D call: TRBD1 (5 bases). This CDR3 has 15 residues. Germline V gene lookup returns CDR1 LNHDA and CDR2 SQIVND (reference sequence). Trimming left V 5 bases short and J 0 bases short, with 13 bases between. The DNA of the CDR3 is TGTGCCAGTAGTCCCCACAGGCGGATGAACACTGAAGCTTTCTTT. It is translated as CASSPHRRMNTEAFF.

This chain links TRBV4-3 with TRBJ1-1, with a possible D match to TRBD1 (6 bases). Trimming cost V 3 bases and J 1 base, with 9 bases left between them. Germline lookup yields CDR1 LGHNA and CDR2 YSLEER. CDR3 length: 14 amino acids. CDR3 sequence: CASSHTQGNTEAFF. The CDR3 coding sequence is TGCGCCAGCAGCCATACACAGGGGAACACTGAAGCTTTCTTT.

V is TRBV28 and J is TRBJ1-5; a possible D gene is TRBD1 (6 bases). Germline V gives CDR1 MDHEN, CDR2 SYDVKM. This CDR3 region has 18 residues. V dropped 5 bases and J dropped 6 bases, with 26 bases sitting between them. The DNA of the CDR3 is TGTGCCAGCAGTCTAACACGATACAGGGTAAATGGGGGTCAGCCCCAGCATTTT. This translates into CASSLTRYRVNGGQPQHF.